One and the same sample provided the 5 T cell receptor beta chains below, sequenced in a study of cytomegalovirus exposure and HLA in healthy donors. Some clones are missing from TCRdb's copy, which holds only in-frame ones; the method was immunoSEQ multiplex PCR. The table includes approximately 300,000 clones, roughly 90% detected once. The sample comprised PBMCs. Source of these receptors: a woman aged 25-40 years in good health and CMV-seropositive.

The chain joins TRBV21-1 to TRBJ2-3; the table assigns TRBD2, which was not confirmed against the DNA. TRBV21-1 is a recognized pseudogene. The CDR3 consists of 16 residues. The CDR3 bases are TGTGCCAGCAGCAGAAGGACTAGCGGGAGTACGGATACGCAGTATTTT. It yields the protein CASSRRTSGSTDTQYF.

The rearrangement joins TRBV2 to TRBJ1-1; tentatively, D is TRBD1 (5 bases). Trimming stripped 5 bases from V and 7 bases from J, with 11 bases between. From germline, CDR1 is SNHLY and CDR2 FYNNEI. CDR3 length: 12 residues. CDR3 bases: TGTGCCAGCAGTTGGGGGGGGGTTGAAGCTTTCTTT. This encodes CASSWGGVEAFF.

This clone was seen a single time. This chain uses TRBV5-4 with TRBJ2-5; 8 nucleotides line up with TRBD2. The CDR3 spans 14 residues. Looked up from germline, CDR1 is SGHNT and CDR2 is YYREEE (reference sequence). The V gene end was trimmed by 4 bases and the J gene end by 5 bases; junction bases not matched to a gene: 7. The DNA of the CDR3 is TGTGCCAGCAGCCCCGGGGGGGCCCCCGAGACCCAGTACTTC. It specifies CASSPGGAPETQYF.

The chain combines TRBV18 with TRBJ2-7, with 8 positions matching TRBD1. The J segment lost 4 bases and the V segment lost 5 bases, leaving 4 bases of the junction unmatched. The CDR3 has 13 residues. Per the germline V gene, CDR1 is KGHSH and CDR2 is LQKENI. CDR3 amino acids: CASSRRQGYEQYF. CDR3 nucleotides: TGTGCCAGCTCAAGACGACAGGGGTACGAGCAGTACTTC.

The DNA of the CDR3 is TGTGCCAGCAGCCCGCGGCCCCGGACTAGCGGGAACAATGAGCAGTTCTTC. This gives the protein CASSPRPRTSGNNEQFF. The V and J genes are TRBV11-2 and TRBJ2-1; 12 positions match TRBD2. Losses at the gene ends were 5 bases for V and 5 bases for J; bases not matched to a gene: 10. The CDR3 has 17 amino acids. Looked up from germline, CDR1 is SGHAT and CDR2 is FQNNGV.